This is a list of T cell receptor beta chains from one sample in a study of T cell responses to AZD1222 COVID-19 vaccine. Profiling relied on immunoSEQ multiplex PCR, and the TCRdb table lists in-frame clones only, not all of them. The data hold approximately 130,000 clones, with roughly 90% observed a single time. The starting material was peripheral blood, obtained on day 0 of AZD1222 vaccination. All receptors derive from an adult in good health. Both conserved end residues are part of each CDR3. Each record gives: clone size, J gene, CDR3 length, V gene, D gene, CDR3 protein, CDR3 DNA. D genes are given only for firm matches. Some rows mark clone size as missing; the rest say once, few, many or name a class of expanded clone.

NA | TRBJ1-1 | 13 | TRBV19 | NA | CASRVGGIAEAFF | TGTGCCAGTAGAGTAGGTGGGATCGCTGAAGCTTTCTTT
NA | TRBJ2-1 | 16 | TRBV6-1 | TRBD2 | CASRETGSGSYNEQFF | TGTGCCAGCAGAGAAACGGGTAGCGGGAGCTACAATGAGCAGTTCTTC
NA | TRBJ1-2 | 15 | TRBV7-3 | NA | CASSPGGGANYGYTF | TGTGCCAGCAGCCCCGGGGGGGGAGCGAACTATGGCTACACCTTC
NA | TRBJ2-1 | 14 | TRBV18 | NA | CASSPKEVHNEQFF | TGTGCCAGCTCACCTAAGGAGGTCCACAATGAGCAGTTCTTC
NA | TRBJ1-2 | 14 | TRBV5-8 | NA | CASTRKTSSYGYTF | TGTGCCAGCACCCGAAAAACCTCCAGCTATGGCTACACCTTC
NA | TRBJ1-2 | 13 | TRBV11-2 | NA | CASSLEPEYGYTF | TGTGCCAGCAGCTTAGAGCCGGAGTATGGCTACACCTTC
NA | TRBJ2-1 | 10 | TRBV6-5 | NA | CASFWYEQFF | TGTGCCAGCTTTTGGTATGAGCAGTTCTTC
NA | TRBJ2-1 | 13 | TRBV5-4 | NA | CASSLGQENEQFF | TGTGCCAGCAGCTTGGGGCAGGAAAATGAGCAGTTCTTC
once | TRBJ2-5 | 15 | TRBV6-5 | TRBD1 | CASTPTRGRRETQYF | TGTGCCAGCACCCCAACCAGGGGGCGAAGAGAGACCCAGTACTTC
NA | TRBJ2-1 | 10 | TRBV28 | NA | CASSLNEQFF | TGTGCCAGCAGTTTAAATGAGCAGTTCTTC
NA | TRBJ1-5 | 17 | TRBV5-8 | NA | CASSWRLGRAGNQPQHF | TGTGCCAGCAGCTGGAGGCTAGGCAGGGCGGGCAATCAGCCCCAGCATTTT
NA | TRBJ2-5 | 15 | TRBV11-2 | TRBD2 | CASRTTGTSGRFQYF | TGTGCCAGCAGGACGACAGGGACTAGCGGGAGATTCCAGTACTTC
NA | TRBJ1-5 | 14 | TRBV6-6 | NA | CASRSGSLNQPQHF | TGTGCCAGCAGATCCGGGAGCCTCAATCAGCCCCAGCATTTT
NA | TRBJ2-3 | 16 | TRBV18 | TRBD2 | CASSLRGTSGTDTQYF | TGTGCCAGCTCACTAAGGGGGACTAGCGGAACAGATACGCAGTATTTT
NA | TRBJ2-7 | 13 | TRBV7-8 | NA | CASSVGLDYEQYF | TGTGCCAGCAGCGTAGGACTCGACTACGAGCAGTACTTC
NA | TRBJ1-6 | 16 | TRBV3-1/TRBV3-2 | NA | CASSQDTGPLNSPLHF | TGTGCCAGCAGCCAAGATACCGGGCCCCTCAATTCACCCCTCCACTTT
NA | TRBJ1-2 | 15 | TRBV28 | TRBD1 | CASSLNRGRNYGYTF | TGTGCCAGCAGCCTGAACAGGGGGCGCAACTATGGCTACACCTTC
NA | TRBJ1-4 | 16 | TRBV5-1 | NA | CASSLLPGGANEKLFF | TGCGCCAGCAGCCTTTTACCGGGGGGCGCGAATGAAAAACTGTTTTTT
NA | TRBJ2-7 | 11 | TRBV12-3/TRBV12-4 | TRBD1 | CASSRTGEQYF | TGTGCCAGCAGTCGGACAGGGGAGCAGTACTTC
NA | TRBJ1-2 | 12 | TRBV7-2 | NA | CASSVQGYGYTF | TGTGCCAGCAGCGTACAGGGTTACGGCTACACCTTC
NA | TRBJ2-1 | 15 | TRBV6-1 | NA | CASSDGRRAFNEQFF | TGTGCCAGCAGTGATGGTAGAAGGGCATTCAATGAGCAGTTCTTC
NA | TRBJ1-5 | 14 | TRBV3-1/TRBV3-2 | NA | CASSQGPGGQPQHF | TGTGCCAGCAGCCAAGGGCCGGGGGGACAGCCCCAGCATTTT
NA | TRBJ2-3 | 13 | TRBV3-1/TRBV3-2 | NA | CASSQAEGGTQYF | TGTGCCAGCAGCCAAGCGGAGGGCGGTACGCAGTATTTT
NA | TRBJ1-4 | 12 | TRBV19 | NA | CASRNGVGKLFF | TGTGCCAGTAGGAACGGAGTGGGAAAACTGTTTTTT
NA | TRBJ2-7 | 15 | TRBV6-5 | TRBD1 | CASSTSGTGRYEQYF | TGTGCCAGCAGTACATCCGGGACAGGGCGGTACGAGCAGTACTTC
NA | TRBJ1-1 | 14 | TRBV11-1 | NA | CASSPGALNTEAFF | TGTGCCAGCAGCCCTGGGGCATTGAACACTGAAGCTTTCTTT
NA | TRBJ1-2 | 15 | TRBV19 | NA | CASSIWSRDPYGYTF | TGTGCCAGTAGTATCTGGTCCCGGGACCCCTATGGCTACACCTTC
NA | TRBJ1-1 | 9 | TRBV20-1 | NA | CSASGEAFF | TGCAGTGCCTCCGGTGAAGCTTTCTTT
NA | TRBJ2-2 | 15 | TRBV18 | TRBD2 | CASSHGLAATGELFF | TGTGCCAGCTCCCACGGACTAGCGGCCACCGGGGAGCTGTTTTTT
NA | TRBJ2-5 | 14 | TRBV4-2 | TRBD2 | CASSLPGTSEDQYF | TGTGCCAGCAGCCTACCCGGGACTAGCGAAGACCAGTACTTC
once | TRBJ1-5 | 14 | TRBV9 | NA | CASSAGSFNQPQHF | TGTGCCAGCAGCGCCGGGTCCTTCAATCAGCCCCAGCATTTT
once | TRBJ1-4 | 10 | TRBV27 | NA | CATTRVLLFF | TGTGCCACCACGCGGGTGTTACTGTTTTTT
NA | TRBJ2-1 | 17 | TRBV27 | TRBD2 | CASSFLLREPSYNEQFF | TGTGCCAGCAGTTTTCTTTTGCGGGAGCCGTCCTACAATGAGCAGTTCTTC
NA | TRBJ1-2 | 12 | TRBV2 | NA | CASRGTLYGYTF | TGTGCCAGCAGAGGGACTCTCTATGGCTACACCTTC
NA | TRBJ2-1 | 16 | TRBV28 | TRBD1 | CASRMMQGAPYNEQFF | TGTGCCAGCAGGATGATGCAGGGGGCACCCTACAATGAGCAGTTCTTC
NA | TRBJ1-5 | 14 | TRBV27 | NA | CASSLNRANQPQHF | TGTGCCAGCAGTTTGAACAGGGCGAATCAGCCCCAGCATTTT
NA | TRBJ2-3 | 12 | TRBV20-1 | TRBD2 | CSASAGVGTQYF | TGCAGTGCTAGTGCGGGAGTCGGTACGCAGTATTTT
few | TRBJ2-2 | 17 | TRBV28 | NA | CASSFRGMVLNTGELFF | TGTGCCAGCAGTTTCCGGGGGATGGTCTTGAACACCGGGGAGCTGTTTTTT
NA | TRBJ2-7 | 13 | TRBV7-3 | NA | CASSLGPHYEQYF | TGTGCCAGCAGCTTGGGCCCCCACTACGAGCAGTACTTC
NA | TRBJ2-7 | 17 | TRBV27 | NA | CASWNYPREGPNYEQYF | TGTGCCAGCTGGAATTACCCGCGGGAAGGACCTAATTACGAGCAGTACTTC
NA | TRBJ1-5 | 15 | TRBV6-5 | NA | CASSPQGMGGQPQHF | TGTGCCAGCAGTCCACAGGGTATGGGCGGCCAGCCCCAGCATTTT
NA | TRBJ1-1 | 13 | TRBV10-3 | TRBD1 | CAIRGGMNTEAFF | TGTGCCATCAGAGGGGGCATGAACACTGAAGCTTTCTTT
NA | TRBJ1-4 | 15 | TRBV2 | NA | CASSEDRVPEKKLFF | TGTGCCAGCAGTGAAGACAGGGTGCCCGAGAAAAAACTGTTTTTT
NA | TRBJ2-4 | 17 | TRBV10-2 | NA | CASSESGGALAKNIQYF | TGCGCCAGCAGTGAGTCGGGCGGGGCGCTAGCCAAAAACATTCAGTACTTC
NA | TRBJ1-2 | 11 | TRBV28 | NA | CASTDFYGYTF | TGTGCCAGTACAGACTTCTATGGCTACACCTTC
NA | TRBJ1-2 | 11 | TRBV21-1 | NA | CASSKLYGYTF | TGTGCCAGCAGCAAGCTCTATGGCTACACCTTC
NA | TRBJ1-1 | 12 | TRBV19 | NA | CASGFLNTEAFF | TGTGCCAGTGGGTTTTTGAACACTGAAGCTTTCTTT
once | TRBJ1-6 | 13 | TRBV10-3 | TRBD1 | CAISAQGDSPLHF | TGTGCCATCAGTGCACAGGGGGATTCACCCCTCCACTTT
NA | TRBJ2-7 | 14 | TRBV18 | TRBD1 | CASSPRTGTYEQYF | TGTGCCAGCTCACCACGGACAGGGACCTACGAGCAGTACTTC